This T cell receptor beta chain was observed in a study of regulatory T cells in long-lasting Graves disease. This clonotype was recorded many times. Time point noted: newly diagnosed GD, antithyroid drugs for less than 3 months. Isolated PBMC RNA provided the starting material for the TCR library. Investigators prepared the TCR beta libraries by applying iRepertoire HTBI primers and Arm-PCR of CDR3 regions. TCRdb reprocessed the multiplex PCR reads with MiXCR, giving one entry per CDR3 protein. The data contain 550,000 to 600,000 distinct CDR3 sequences, 15% to 20% of them singletons. The CDR3 totals 13 residues. From germline, CDR1 is SNHLY and CDR2 FYNNEI. The V gene lost 6 bases and the J gene lost 9 bases, with 14 bases spanning the gap. A further study also used this sample, focusing on T cells in Graves' hyperthyroidism and ophthalmopathy. This second study notes: HTBI primers were the set used in a first-round RT-PCR of the TCR CDR3.

Here the sequenced sample was peripheral blood mononuclear cells (PBMCs), taken at new diagnosis, from a patient treated with antithyroid drugs. This receptor was identified in a man aged 18 to 29 with Graves disease. This chain connects TRBV2 to TRBJ1-4, with D perhaps TRBD1 (5 bases). CDR3 protein: CASRRGRGKKLFF. CDR3 nucleotides: TGTGCCAGCAGGCGGGGCCGGGGGAAAAAACTGTTTTTT. The variable domain in full, completed from reference TRBV2 and TRBJ1-4, reads EPEVTQTPSHQVTQMGQEVILRCVPISNHLYFYWYRQILGQKVEFLVSFYNNEISEKSEIFDDQFSVERPDGSNFTLKIRSTKLEDSAMYFCASRRGRGKKLFFGSGTQLSVL.